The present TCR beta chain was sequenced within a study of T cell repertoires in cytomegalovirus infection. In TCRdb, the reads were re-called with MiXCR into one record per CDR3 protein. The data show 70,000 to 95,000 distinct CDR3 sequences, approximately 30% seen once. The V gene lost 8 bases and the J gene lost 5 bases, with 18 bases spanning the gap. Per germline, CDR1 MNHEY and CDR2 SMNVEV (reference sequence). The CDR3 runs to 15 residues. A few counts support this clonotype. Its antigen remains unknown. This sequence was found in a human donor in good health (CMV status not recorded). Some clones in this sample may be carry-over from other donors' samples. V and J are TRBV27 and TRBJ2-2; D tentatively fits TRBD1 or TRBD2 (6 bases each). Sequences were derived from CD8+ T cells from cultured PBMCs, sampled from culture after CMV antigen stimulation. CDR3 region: CASCELGGRTGELFF. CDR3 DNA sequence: TGTGCCAGCTGTGAGCTAGGGGGGCGTACCGGGGAGCTGTTTTTT.